The next 24 T cell receptor beta chains were all read from a single sample in a study of T cell changes during pregnancy in multiple sclerosis (dated by TCRdb to about 2019). The library was prepared using the immunoSEQ multiplex PCR assay. In its TCRdb copy, this immuneACCESS table keeps in-frame sequences only and misses some clones. Where compared with another copy, unresolved V genes explain less than half of these, and the others have no known cause. The sample records 90,000 to 120,000 clones, just over 90% of which are singletons. The ten most abundant clones make up about 3% of the sample. The source was peripheral blood, collected after pregnancy. Receptors were obtained from a female donor with multiple sclerosis, enrolled in a pregnancy study.

The V gene is TRBV1, the J gene TRBJ2-1; the table names TRBD2, a call not compared with the DNA. TRBV1 is tagged as a pseudogene. The CDR3 totals 17 residues. CDR3 sequence (DNA): TGCACCAGTTCCTTCACCGGTAGCGGGGGGCCCTACAATGAGCAGTTCTTC. This encodes CTSSFTGSGGPYNEQFF.

The V and J genes are TRBV5-4 and TRBJ1-2; 7 bases are a match to TRBD1. Germline values: CDR1 SGHNT, CDR2 YYREEE (reference sequence). Germline trimming cut 3 bases from V and 4 bases from J; bases unmatched to any gene: 6. This CDR3 region has 14 residues. CDR3 region: CASSSGTDSYGYTF. The CDR3 DNA follows: TGTGCCAGCAGCTCCGGGACAGACAGCTATGGCTACACCTTC.

V usage is TRBV5-4 and J usage is TRBJ2-4, with 7 bases matching TRBD1. CDR1 is SGHNT and CDR2 is YYREEE in the germline V gene (reference sequence). This CDR3 has 18 residues. The ends lost 3 bases at V and 1 base at J; junction bases unmatched: 13. DNA for the CDR3: TGTGCCAGCAGCTCGCGGCTTACAGGGGAAGGGGCCAAAAACATTCAGTACTTC. Translated: CASSSRLTGEGAKNIQYF.

In this sample, this clone turned up a few times. The chain is built from TRBV10-1 and TRBJ1-6; D may be TRBD1 (5 bases). Trimming cost V 3 bases and J 8 bases, with 5 bases left between them. The V gene's germline CDR1 is WNHNN and CDR2 SYGVQD (reference sequence). CDR3 length equals 12 residues. The chain's CDR3 is CASSEGDSPLHF. The CDR3 nucleotides read TGCGCCAGCAGTGAAGGGGATTCACCCCTCCACTTT.

V gene TRBV6-5 combines with J gene TRBJ2-7; 8 bases map to TRBD1. Trimming removed 5 bases from V and 2 bases from J; junction bases left unmatched: 8. This CDR3 region has 15 residues. Germline V gives CDR1 MNHEY, CDR2 SVGAGI. The CDR3 coding sequence is TGTGCCAGCAGTGCCTGGACAGGGAGGCCCTACGAGCAGTACTTC. Translating gives CASSAWTGRPYEQYF.

This chain links TRBV18 with TRBJ2-1; 8 positions match TRBD2. This CDR3 spans 14 amino acids. The germline V gene has CDR1 KGHSH and CDR2 LQKENI. With V trimmed by 6 bases and J by 7 bases, 8 bases remained unmatched. The CDR3 loop is CASSSAGGRNEQFF. The CDR3 DNA reads as TGTGCCAGCTCCTCGGCGGGGGGTAGGAATGAGCAGTTCTTC. Full variable domain (outside the CDR3, taken from reference TRBV18 and TRBJ2-1): NAGVMQNPRHLVRRRGQEARLRCSPMKGHSHVYWYRQLPEEGLKFMVYLQKENIIDESGMPKERFSAEFPKEGPSILRIQQVVRGDSAAYFCASSSAGGRNEQFFGPGTRLTVL.

The gene calls are TRBV6-1 and TRBJ2-5; D remains ambiguous. Germline assignment: CDR1 MNHNS and CDR2 SASEGT. This CDR3 contains 12 residues. Trimming shortened V by 2 bases and J by 3 bases, and 4 bases separated the two germline ends. The CDR3 spells CASSELEETQYF. The CDR3 DNA reads as TGTGCCAGCAGTGAACTCGAAGAGACCCAGTACTTC.

V usage is TRBV9 and J usage is TRBJ2-7; 8 nucleotides agree with TRBD1. V was clipped by 4 bases and J by 6 bases; unmatched bases: 3. Germline lookup yields CDR1 SGDLS and CDR2 YYNGEE. The CDR3 is 12 amino acids. DNA for the CDR3: TGTGCCAGCAGCCCCGACAGGGGCGAGCAGTACTTC. Translation gives CASSPDRGEQYF. The full variable domain, its missing parts supplied by reference TRBV9 and TRBJ2-7, is DSGVTQTPKHLITATGQRVTLRCSPRSGDLSVYWYQQSLDQGLQFLIQYYNGEERAKGNILERFSAQQFPDLHSELNLSSLELGDSALYFCASSPDRGEQYFGPGTRLTVT.

This rearrangement joins TRBV25-1 to TRBJ2-7, with D maybe TRBD1 (6 bases). CDR3 length: 13 residues. Per the germline V gene, CDR1 is MGHDK and CDR2 is SYGVNS. With 3 bases removed from V and 7 bases from J, the gap between germline ends came to 13 bases. The CDR3 is CASSDLGAEEQYF. The CDR3 nucleotides are TGTGCCAGCAGTGATTTGGGGGCGGAGGAGCAGTACTTC.

This clone was seen a few times. The rearrangement joins TRBV2 to TRBJ2-7; 9 nucleotides agree with TRBD2. Germline trimming cut 6 bases from V and 4 bases from J; bases unmatched to any gene: 4. The CDR3 consists of 13 residues. Germline CDR1 and CDR2: SNHLY and FYNNEI. CDR3 region: CASRGTSQYEQYF. The CDR3 nucleotides are TGTGCCAGCAGGGGGACTAGCCAGTACGAGCAGTACTTC.

The chain employs TRBV14 and TRBJ2-7; 8 bases agree with TRBD1. V shed 6 bases, J shed 0 bases, and the junction held 4 bases outside the gene matches. The CDR3 loop spans 14 amino acids. The V gene's germline CDR1 is SGHDN and CDR2 FVKESK. The CDR3 is CASRRDRYSYEQYF. For the CDR3, the DNA is TGTGCCAGCAGACGGGACAGGTACTCCTACGAGCAGTACTTC.

The V gene is TRBV14, the J gene TRBJ1-2; 12 nucleotides agree with TRBD1. The CDR3 is made up of 14 amino acids. With 4 bases clipped from V and 8 bases from J, the junction kept 5 bases outside the gene matches. Germline V gene lookup returns CDR1 SGHDN and CDR2 FVKESK. For the CDR3, the DNA is TGTGCCAGCAGCCCCGGGACAGGGGGCGGGGGCTACACCTTC. Encoded protein: CASSPGTGGGGYTF.

V usage is TRBV5-5 and J usage is TRBJ2-3; tentative D call: TRBD1 (6 bases). Germline V gene data show CDR1 as SGHKS and CDR2 as YYEKEE (reference sequence). The CDR3 is made up of 15 amino acids. V lost 4 bases, J lost 4 bases, and 16 bases lay in between. The CDR3 DNA follows: TGTGCCAGCAGCGGGGACATCTTGACGCCAGATACGCAGTATTTT. Encoded protein: CASSGDILTPDTQYF.

This rearrangement joins TRBV9 to TRBJ1-3, with D maybe TRBD1 (5 bases). Germline CDR1 SGDLS, CDR2 YYNGEE. V lost 2 bases and J 0 bases, leaving 12 bases between the germline ends. This CDR3 region has 16 residues. The CDR3 DNA reads as TGTGCCAGCAGCGTGGCAGGGTCCTTCTCTGGAAACACCATATATTTT. Protein sequence: CASSVAGSFSGNTIYF. The full variable domain, with the rest looked up from reference TRBV9 and TRBJ1-3, is DSGVTQTPKHLITATGQRVTLRCSPRSGDLSVYWYQQSLDQGLQFLIQYYNGEERAKGNILERFSAQQFPDLHSELNLSSLELGDSALYFCASSVAGSFSGNTIYFGEGSWLTVV.

This clone was seen just once. This rearrangement joins TRBV6-5 to TRBJ2-1; 7 bases map to TRBD2. Germline-derived CDR1 and CDR2 are MNHEY and SVGAGI. Trimming removed 6 bases from V and 8 bases from J; junction bases left unmatched: 7. The CDR3 is made up of 13 amino acids. CDR3 DNA sequence: TGTGCCAGCAGCCCAGCGGGGCTGGATGAGCAGTTCTTC. Amino acid sequence: CASSPAGLDEQFF.

The V gene is TRBV6-6, the J gene TRBJ1-2; weak D call: TRBD1 (5 bases). Per germline, CDR1 MNHNY and CDR2 SVGAGI (reference sequence). V was cut by 8 bases and J by 4 bases, with 14 bases left in between. This CDR3 is built from 13 residues. DNA for the CDR3: TGTGCCAGCCTCCGGGGGGAAGCCTATGGCTACACCTTC. As protein: CASLRGEAYGYTF.

This sequence joins TRBV10-2 and TRBJ2-7; D uncertain. Deletions cut 4 bases from V and 4 bases from J, with 8 bases between. CDR3 length: 12 amino acids. Looked up from germline, CDR1 is WSHSY and CDR2 is SAAADI. CDR3: CASSGATYEQYF. CDR3 coding DNA: TGCGCCAGCAGTGGCGCAACTTACGAGCAGTACTTC.

CDR3 in amino acids: CASSGDRGGGYTF. The CDR3, as DNA: TGTGCCAGCAGCGGGGACAGGGGAGGTGGCTACACCTTC. The rearrangement links TRBV9 to TRBJ1-2; 10 bases are a match to TRBD1. The J segment lost 7 bases and the V segment lost 3 bases, leaving 3 bases of the junction unmatched. The CDR3 length is 13 residues. Per the germline V gene, CDR1 is SGDLS and CDR2 is YYNGEE. Drawing the rest from reference TRBV9 and TRBJ1-2, the complete variable domain is DSGVTQTPKHLITATGQRVTLRCSPRSGDLSVYWYQQSLDQGLQFLIQYYNGEERAKGNILERFSAQQFPDLHSELNLSSLELGDSALYFCASSGDRGGGYTFGSGTRLTVV.

The V and J genes are TRBV4-1 and TRBJ2-3, with unresolved D. V dropped 2 bases and J dropped 2 bases, with 14 bases sitting between them. The germline V gene has CDR1 MGHRA and CDR2 YSYEKL. CDR3 length: 16 residues. The DNA of the CDR3 is TGCGCCAGCAGCCAAAACCCTCTCGGTTTCACAGATACGCAGTATTTT. Translating gives CASSQNPLGFTDTQYF.

The gene calls are TRBV5-1 and TRBJ2-1, with 10 bases fitting TRBD2. V was pared by 4 bases and J by 3 bases, with 7 bases of the junction left unmatched. This CDR3 contains 16 residues. Germline loops: CDR1 SGHRS, CDR2 YFSETQ. This CDR3 is CASSLAGAGVYNEQFF. CDR3 nucleotides: TGCGCCAGCAGCCTAGCGGGGGCCGGGGTCTACAATGAGCAGTTCTTC.

The chain uses TRBV2 and TRBJ1-2, with D unclear. V was trimmed by 4 bases and J by 7 bases, leaving 7 bases between them. Germline V gives CDR1 SNHLY, CDR2 FYNNEI. CDR3 length: 11 residues. CDR3 protein: CASSGSVGYTF. CDR3 DNA: TGTGCCAGCAGTGGCTCGGTTGGCTACACCTTC.

The rearrangement uses TRBV19 and TRBJ2-7; a possible D gene is TRBD2 (5 bases). The CDR3 is made up of 15 amino acids. CDR1 LNHDA and CDR2 SQIVND come from the germline V gene (reference sequence). The V gene lost 2 bases and the J gene lost 0 bases, with 11 bases spanning the gap. CDR3 loop: CASSIRADSSYEQYF. DNA for the CDR3: TGTGCCAGTAGTATACGAGCGGATAGCTCCTACGAGCAGTACTTC. The full variable domain, completed using reference TRBV19 and TRBJ2-7, is DGGITQSPKYLFRKEGQNVTLSCEQNLNHDAMYWYRQDPGQGLRLIYYSQIVNDFQKGDIAEGYSVSREKKESFPLTVTSAQKNPTAFYLCASSIRADSSYEQYFGPGTRLTVT.

J is TRBJ2-7 and V is TRBV13; the D is unclear. V was trimmed by 5 bases and J by 9 bases, leaving 14 bases between them. Looked up from germline, CDR1 is PRHDT and CDR2 is FYEKMQ (reference sequence). The CDR3 is 12 residues long. CDR3 coding DNA: TGTGCCAGCAGCGTCAACAGCAACTGGCAGTACTTC. Translated, it gives CASSVNSNWQYF.

The rearrangement joins TRBV7-2 to TRBJ2-7; D is perhaps TRBD2 (5 bases). The CDR3 extends over 17 amino acids. Trimming shortened V by 2 bases and J by 3 bases, and 20 bases separated the two germline ends. Germline values: CDR1 SGHTA, CDR2 FQGNSA. This CDR3 reads CASSLLGWRQQNYEQYF. In DNA form, the CDR3 reads TGTGCCAGCAGCTTATTAGGGTGGAGGCAGCAAAACTACGAGCAGTACTTC.